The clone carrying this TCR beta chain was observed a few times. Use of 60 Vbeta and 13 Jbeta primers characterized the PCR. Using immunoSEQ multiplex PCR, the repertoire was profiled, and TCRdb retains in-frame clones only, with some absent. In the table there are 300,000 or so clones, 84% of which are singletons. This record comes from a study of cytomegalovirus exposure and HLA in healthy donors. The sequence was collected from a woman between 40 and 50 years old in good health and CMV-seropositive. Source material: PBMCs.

CDR3 coding DNA: TGCGCCAGCAGCCAAGGGGGCATCATAGATACGCAGTATTTT. Protein sequence: CASSQGGIIDTQYF. The chain is built from TRBV4-3 and TRBJ2-3; perhaps TRBD1 as D (5 bases). Germline V gene lookup returns CDR1 LGHNA and CDR2 YSLEER. This CDR3 spans 14 amino acids. V gave up 1 base and J gave up 5 bases, with 10 bases separating them.